The 23 T cell receptor beta chains presented below share a single source sample, sequenced in a study of tumor-infiltrating lymphocytes in primary liver carcinoma. RNA and DNA were co-extracted from approximately 20-30 mg of unsorted bulk tissue. Constant-region priming of approximately 500 ng total RNA yielded TCR beta cDNA. Three-round nested multiplex PCR performed with slightly modified ARM-PCR produced the TCR beta libraries. Both of the initial two PCR rounds ran for about 9 cycles and employed TRBV1-TRBV30 forward primers alongside a C-beta reverse primer. TCRdb reprocessed the multiplex PCR reads via MiXCR and lists one record per CDR3 protein. The sample consists of some 43,000 distinct CDR3 sequences, about two thirds of them appearing once. The sequenced material came from liver tumor tissue from sampling region 5. The subset denotes: tumor region T5, tumor centre. The receptors originated from a man aged 40-50 years with primary liver carcinoma and hepatitis B virus infection.

For this clonotype: A junction boundary mismatches the germline segment, possibly from a read error. The chain uses TRBV11-2 and TRBJ2-7, with D possibly TRBD2 on 8 matching bases. Germline CDR1 SGHAT, CDR2 FQNNGV. The CDR3 length is 15 residues. The CDR3 here is CASSQYPGGGYEQYF. The DNA of the CDR3 is TGTGCTAGCAGCCAATATCCGGGAGGGGGCTACGAGCAGTACTTT.

This clonotype showed up just once. At one end the junction does not follow the germline gene, possibly because of a read error. The rearrangement links TRBV12-3 or TRBV12-4 to TRBJ2-1; D is perhaps TRBD1 (5 bases). This CDR3 spans 14 amino acids. In DNA form, the CDR3 reads TGTGCCAGTACTACAGGTCACATGGGCAATAAGCAGTTCTTC. Protein sequence: CASTTGHMGNKQFF.

This clonotype came up a few times. The V gene is TRBV11-2, the J gene TRBJ2-7, with TRBD2 identical over 11 bases. This CDR3 region has 19 residues. Germline V gene sequence: CDR1 SGHAT, CDR2 FQNNGV. V gave up 2 bases and J gave up 2 bases; unmatched junction bases: 14. This chain's CDR3 is CASSLSVGLAGGPPYEQYF. DNA of the CDR3: TGTGCCAGCAGCTTATCCGTTGGATTAGCGGGAGGGCCTCCCTACGAGCAGTACTTC. Full variable domain (outside the CDR3, taken from reference TRBV11-2 and TRBJ2-7): EAGVAQSPRYKIIEKRQSVAFWCNPISGHATLYWYQQILGQGPKLLIQFQNNGVVDDSQLPKDRFSAERLKGVDSTLKIQPAKLEDSAVYLCASSLSVGLAGGPPYEQYFGPGTRLTVT.

Of note for this clonotype: An end of the junction differs from the germline gene, which may be a read error. The chain links TRBV6-1 to TRBJ2-7, with D uncertain. CDR3 size: 13 residues. The germline V gene has CDR1 MNHNS and CDR2 SASEGT. The CDR3 region is CASCEWVFCLQYF. CDR3 in DNA: TGTGCCAGCTGTGAATGGGTTTTCTGCTTGCAGTACTTC.

The chain links TRBV20-1 to TRBJ2-5; maybe TRBD1 (6 bases). V dropped 6 bases and J dropped 7 bases, with 18 bases sitting between them. The CDR3 extends over 13 amino acids. From germline, CDR1 is DFQATT and CDR2 SNEGSKA (reference sequence). The CDR3 loop is CSASITGTVTQYF. DNA of the CDR3: TGCAGTGCAAGCATTACAGGGACGGTGACCCAGTACTTC.

In regard to this clonotype: A much larger clonotype is one base distant, so this may be a read error. The chain employs TRBV28 and TRBJ1-1, with D tentatively TRBD1 (5 bases). The CDR3 has 14 residues. The germline V gene has CDR1 MDHEN and CDR2 SYDVKM. CDR3 amino acids: CVSSSQGEIAEAFF. In DNA, the CDR3 is TGTGTCAGCAGTTCTCAGGGAGAGATAGCTGAAGCTTTCTTT.

With regard to this clonotype: Mismatch with germline at one junction end may stem from a read error. The genes are TRBV10-3 and TRBJ2-1; D is perhaps TRBD2 (6 bases). Germline-derived CDR1 and CDR2 are ENHRY and SYGVKD. The CDR3 has 15 amino acids. CDR3 amino acids: CAIRSGRGTYNEQFF. The CDR3 DNA reads TGTGCCATCAGATCAGGACGGGGGACCTACAACGAGCAGTTCTTC.

The rearrangement links TRBV28 to TRBJ2-7, with D unresolved. CDR3 length equals 18 residues. The V gene's germline CDR1 is MDHEN and CDR2 SYDVKM. V was cut by 6 bases and J by 2 bases, with 26 bases left in between. CDR3 nucleotide sequence: TGTGCCAGCAGCCTCCTCCGCCCCCATATTGAGAGAGCCTACGAGCAGTACTTC. Its protein is CASSLLRPHIERAYEQYF.

With regard to this clonotype: The junction differs from germline at one of its ends, possibly a read error. The chain joins TRBV28 to TRBJ2-7; 7 positions match TRBD1. CDR1 and CDR2 from the germline V gene are MDHEN and SYDVKM. The CDR3 totals 16 residues. Here the CDR3 reads CASSSTGAPSSYEQHF. The CDR3, as DNA: TGTGCCAGCAGTTCCACAGGGGCCCCTTCGTCCTACGAGCAGCATTTC.

Details on this clonotype: Sequence at one end of the junction differs from germline and may be a read error. This chain connects TRBV4-1 to TRBJ2-7; D is unclear. This CDR3 region has 13 residues. Germline CDR1 MGHRA, CDR2 YSYEKL. The CDR3 DNA is TGCGCCAGTAGCCAAGAAGGTAGGTGTCTGCAATACTTC. This codes for CASSQEGRCLQYF.

This clonotype turned up a few times. The chain links TRBV29-1 to TRBJ1-1; D may be TRBD1 (5 bases). The CDR3 is made up of 13 amino acids. Deletions cut 6 bases from V and 1 base from J, with 12 bases between. CDR1 and CDR2 from the germline V gene are SQVTM and ANQGSEA. CDR3 residues: CSVKIQENTEAFF. The DNA of the CDR3 is TGCAGCGTGAAGATACAGGAGAACACTGAAGCTTTCTTT.

Comment on this clonotype: Mismatch with germline at one junction end may stem from a read error. The V gene is TRBV6-5, the J gene TRBJ2-1; D is perhaps TRBD1 or TRBD2 (5 bases each). CDR3 length equals 15 residues. CDR1 is MNHEY, CDR2 SVGAGI, per germline. The CDR3 is CASRMDGAQTDEEFF. In nucleotides, the CDR3 is TGTGCCAGCAGGATGGACGGGGCACAGACGGATGAGGAGTTCTTC.

In the case of this clonotype: A read error may produce the germline difference seen at one junction end. The chain has TRBV4-1 and TRBJ1-1; 7 bases fit TRBD1. In germline, CDR1 is MGHRA, CDR2 YSYEKL. There are 15 residues in the CDR3. CDR3 amino acids: CASSQLRGSDTEAIF. The CDR3 DNA follows: TGCGCCAGCAGCCAGCTCAGGGGGAGTGACACTGAAGCTATCTTT.

A remark on this clonotype: The junction departs from germline at one end; a sequencing error may be responsible. The chain recombines TRBV6-6 with TRBJ1-5; no firm D call. Germline V lookup: CDR1 MNHNY, CDR2 SVGAGI (reference sequence). CDR3 length: 13 residues. CDR3 region: CVSSYRSDQPQHF. In DNA, the CDR3 is TGTGTCAGCAGTTACCGATCGGATCAGCCCCAGCATTTC.

At least ten counts were recorded for this clonotype. This sequence joins TRBV28 and TRBJ2-2; a possible D gene is TRBD1 (5 bases). This CDR3 contains 16 residues. CDR1 and CDR2 (germline): MDHEN, SYDVKM. The V end lost 0 bases, the J end lost 2 bases, and 10 bases lay between the germline ends. The CDR3 DNA follows: TGTGCCAGCAGTTTATGGCAGGGTGTAAACACCGGGGAGCTGTTTTTT. Translated: CASSLWQGVNTGELFF.

As for this clonotype: One junction end does not reproduce the germline sequence, and a read error may be involved. The rearrangement links TRBV7-8 to TRBJ1-5; unclear D gene. The CDR3 consists of 14 residues. Germline CDR1 and CDR2: SGHVS and FQNEAQ. This CDR3 is CASRSIRGNQPQHF. The CDR3 coding sequence is TGTGCGAGCAGATCAATCCGAGGAAATCAGCCCCAGCATTTT.

At least ten counts were recorded for this clonotype. The J gene is TRBJ2-2, the V gene TRBV4-1; 13 bases line up with TRBD2. The germline V gene has CDR1 MGHRA and CDR2 YSYEKL. The CDR3 is 19 amino acids. With 1 base clipped from V and 4 bases from J, the junction kept 9 bases outside the gene matches. As DNA, the CDR3 is TGCGCCAGCAGCCAAGGGGGGGGACTAGCGGGATGGATCACCGGGGAGCTGTTTTTT. Protein sequence: CASSQGGGLAGWITGELFF.

As regards this clonotype: This sequence may be a read error, since a much larger clone differs from it by one base. The chain couples TRBV7-8 to TRBJ1-5, with unresolved D. The CDR3 length is 15 residues. Germline V gene sequence: CDR1 SGHVS, CDR2 FQNEAQ. CDR3 sequence (DNA): TGTGCCAGCAGCGACGGGTCCGAGGATAGTCAGGCCCAGCATTTT. As protein: CASSDGSEDSQAQHF.

Regarding this clonotype: An end of the junction does not agree with germline; a read error may underlie this. The genes are TRBV29-1 and TRBJ1-1, with 7 nucleotides matching TRBD1. Germline V gene sequence: CDR1 SQVTM, CDR2 ANQGSEA. The CDR3 has 14 amino acids. Here the CDR3 reads CSVEVTGQAIEALF. The CDR3 DNA is TGCAGCGTTGAAGTTACCGGACAGGCCATTGAAGCTTTATTT.

This chain links TRBV28 with TRBJ1-5; D possibly corresponds to TRBD1 (5 bases). With 3 bases removed from V and 4 bases from J, the gap between germline ends came to 13 bases. The germline CDR1 and CDR2 sequences are MDHEN and SYDVKM. There are 15 residues in the CDR3. The CDR3 loop is CASSFKSRGNQPQHF. The CDR3 nucleotides are TGTGCCAGCAGTTTTAAGTCCCGGGGGAATCAGCCCCAGCATTTT.

In regard to this clonotype: One junction end disagrees with the germline gene, perhaps due to a read error. J is TRBJ2-3 and V is TRBV12-3 or TRBV12-4; D is ambiguous. This CDR3 comprises 16 residues. CDR3 amino acids: CASSSPWRRSRDTQYF. Written as DNA, the CDR3 is TGTGCCAGCAGTTCCCCCTGGCGAAGAAGCAGAGATACGCAGTATTTT.

To note about this clonotype: A read error may account for a junction end that differs from germline. The gene calls are TRBV11-2 and TRBJ2-5, with D unresolved. The CDR3 consists of 16 residues. Per the germline V gene, CDR1 is SGHAT and CDR2 is FQNNGV. The CDR3 region has the DNA TGCACCAGCAGATCCCGGAACTCGGCCCACCAAGAGGCCCAGTACTTC. Encoded protein: CTSRSRNSAHQEAQYF.

The chain has TRBV6-5 and TRBJ2-7; the match to TRBD2 covers 13 bases. CDR3 length equals 16 residues. CDR1 is MNHEY and CDR2 is SVGAGI in the germline V gene. The junction had 5 bases not matched to a gene; V was cut back by 0 bases and J by 6 bases. The CDR3 protein is CASSYSGLAGVSEQYV. The CDR3 DNA is TGTGCCAGCAGTTACTCAGGACTAGCGGGAGTGAGCGAGCAGTACGTC.